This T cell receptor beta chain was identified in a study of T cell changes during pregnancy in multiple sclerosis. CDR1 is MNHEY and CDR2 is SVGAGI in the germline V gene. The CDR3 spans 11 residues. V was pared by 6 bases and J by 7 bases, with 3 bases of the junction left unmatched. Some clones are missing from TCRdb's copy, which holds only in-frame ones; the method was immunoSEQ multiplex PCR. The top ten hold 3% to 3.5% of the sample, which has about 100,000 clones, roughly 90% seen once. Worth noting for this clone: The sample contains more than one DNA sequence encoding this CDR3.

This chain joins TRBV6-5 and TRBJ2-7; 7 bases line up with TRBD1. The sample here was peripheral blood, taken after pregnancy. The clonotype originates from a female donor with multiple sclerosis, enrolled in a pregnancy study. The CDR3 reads CASSYRGEQYF. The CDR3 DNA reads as TGTGCCAGCAGCTACAGGGGAGAGCAGTACTTC.